This TCR beta chain is from a study of blood T cell repertoires in COVID-19. Study-level information: Samples taken during acute and convalescent COVID-19 were collected in the United States, Italy and Spain. T cells, B-cell-depleted T cells, or PBMCs supplied cDNA or gDNA.

Per germline, CDR1 MGHRA and CDR2 YSYEKL. Trimming cost V 0 bases and J 8 bases, with 16 bases left between them. This CDR3 has 16 amino acids. Study processing details: Nucleated cell number was recorded as an estimate derived from reference gene primer amplification. TCRdb's copy holds only in-frame clones and misses some; the assay was immunoSEQ multiplex PCR. For V, J and clone size, that table is used; D and trimming come from the DNA. Found here are 95,000 to 150,000 clones, around 82% of them singletons; the top ten hold under 6%. The receptor's source is a man at least 80 years old with active or convalescent COVID-19. J is TRBJ1-4 and V is TRBV4-1; possible D gene TRBD1, 5 bases. The sequenced sample consisted of peripheral blood. DNA of the CDR3: TGCGCCAGCAGCCAAGAATTTAGGGGTCCTGCCGAAAAACTGTTTTTT. This translates into CASSQEFRGPAEKLFF.